This TCR beta chain was identified during a study of blood T cell repertoires in COVID-19. About the research overall: Samples of COVID-19 (acute and convalescent) were obtained from the United States, Italy and Spain.

In the authors' methods: Estimation of nucleated cell counts was performed using reference gene primer amplification. Sequencing was performed with immunoSEQ multiplex PCR; in TCRdb, only in-frame clones are kept and a portion is missing. Clone size and V and J calls were adopted from that table, with D and trimming inferred from the DNA. This table has 120,000 to 150,000 clones, about 80% appearing once. J lost 8 bases, V lost 5 bases, and 11 bases had no gene match. CDR1 is SGHAT, CDR2 FQDESV, per germline (reference sequence). The CDR3 contains 15 residues. This clonotype was sampled from a man between 60 and 70 years old with acute or convalescent COVID-19. This sequence joins TRBV11-1 and TRBJ2-1, with TRBD2 matching over 8 bases. The sample comprised peripheral blood. CDR3 nucleotides: TGTGCCAGCAGCCCAGGGGCTAGCGGGCGGGATGAGCAGTTCTTC. Its translation: CASSPGASGRDEQFF.